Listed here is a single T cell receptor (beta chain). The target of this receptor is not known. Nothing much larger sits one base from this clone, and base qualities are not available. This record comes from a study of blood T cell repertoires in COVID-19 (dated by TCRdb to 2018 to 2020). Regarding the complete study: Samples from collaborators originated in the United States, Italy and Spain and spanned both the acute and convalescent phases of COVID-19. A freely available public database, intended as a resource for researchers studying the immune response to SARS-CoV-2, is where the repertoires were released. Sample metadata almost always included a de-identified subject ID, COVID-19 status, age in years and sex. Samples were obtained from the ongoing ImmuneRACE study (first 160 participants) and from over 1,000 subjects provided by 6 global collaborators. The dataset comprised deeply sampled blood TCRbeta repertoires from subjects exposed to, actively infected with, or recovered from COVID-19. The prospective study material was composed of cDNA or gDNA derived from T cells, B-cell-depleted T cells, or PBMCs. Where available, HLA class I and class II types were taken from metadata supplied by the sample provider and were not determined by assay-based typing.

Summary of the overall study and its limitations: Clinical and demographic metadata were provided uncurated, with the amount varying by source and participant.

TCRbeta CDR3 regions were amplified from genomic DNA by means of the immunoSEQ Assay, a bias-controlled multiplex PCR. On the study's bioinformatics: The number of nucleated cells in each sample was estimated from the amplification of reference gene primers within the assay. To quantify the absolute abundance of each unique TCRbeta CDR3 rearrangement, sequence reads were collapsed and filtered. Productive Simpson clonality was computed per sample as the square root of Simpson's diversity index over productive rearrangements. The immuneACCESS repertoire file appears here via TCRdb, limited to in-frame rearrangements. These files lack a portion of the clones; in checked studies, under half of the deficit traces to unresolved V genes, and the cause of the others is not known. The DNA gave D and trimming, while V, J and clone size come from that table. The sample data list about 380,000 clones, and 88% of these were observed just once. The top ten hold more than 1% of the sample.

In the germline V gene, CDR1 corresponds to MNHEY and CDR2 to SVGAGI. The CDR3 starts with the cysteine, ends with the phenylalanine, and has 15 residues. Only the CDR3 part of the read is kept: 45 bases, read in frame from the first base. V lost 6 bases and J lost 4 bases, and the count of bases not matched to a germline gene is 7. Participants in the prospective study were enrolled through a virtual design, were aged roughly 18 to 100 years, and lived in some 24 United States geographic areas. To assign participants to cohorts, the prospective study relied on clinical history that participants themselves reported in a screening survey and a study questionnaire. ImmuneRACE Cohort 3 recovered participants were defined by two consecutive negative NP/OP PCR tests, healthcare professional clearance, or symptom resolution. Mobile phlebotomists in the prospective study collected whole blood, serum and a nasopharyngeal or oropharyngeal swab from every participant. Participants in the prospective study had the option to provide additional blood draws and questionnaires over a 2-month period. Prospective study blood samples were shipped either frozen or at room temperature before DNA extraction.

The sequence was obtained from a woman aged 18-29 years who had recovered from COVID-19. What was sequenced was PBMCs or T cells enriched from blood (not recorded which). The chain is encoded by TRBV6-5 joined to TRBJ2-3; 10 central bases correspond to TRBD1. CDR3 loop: CASSLRDRGADTQYF. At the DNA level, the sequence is TGTGCCAGCAGCCTCCGGGACAGGGGTGCAGATACGCAGTATTTT.